This TCR beta chain was retrieved from a study of T cells in Graves' hyperthyroidism and ophthalmopathy. Study-level information: Before any treatment, at initial diagnosis, peripheral blood was collected. General study points: The blood repertoire included most of the expanded thyroid clonotypes above 0.001.

This clonotype has at least ten counts. Its antigen is undetermined. CDR3 length equals 17 residues. Germline-derived CDR1 and CDR2 are SNHLY and FYNNEI. J gave up 4 bases and V 8 bases, and 13 bases lay outside the gene matches. RNA transcripts provided the source from which TCR beta CDR3 regions were amplified. An initial round of RT-PCR targeting the TCR CDR3 relied on the HTBI primer set. A single record per CDR3 protein comes from TCRdb applying MiXCR to the multiplex PCR reads. This sample carries 500,000 to 650,000 distinct CDR3 sequences, about 14% of them seen once, and the ten largest clones take about an eighth. Ophthalmopathy patients had moderate-to-severe active disease, CAS ≥3, NOSPECS ≥4, and disease duration under 3 months. Cells are PBMCs isolated from 9 to 10 ml of fresh blood.

The material sequenced was blood. The source of this sequence is a woman aged 50 to 65 with Graves' ophthalmopathy. The rearrangement links TRBV2 to TRBJ2-1, with TRBD2 identical over 11 bases. CDR3 in amino acids: CASGKYAASGRYNEQFF. The CDR3 coding sequence is TGTGCCAGCGGTAAATACGCAGCTAGCGGGAGGTACAATGAGCAGTTCTTC.